What follows describes a single T cell receptor beta chain. Antigen unknown. This entry comes from a study of OX40 agonist ivuxolimab in advanced cancers. Overall study: Antecedent anti-PD-1, anti-PD-L1 or anti-CTLA-4 therapy was permissible, with around 41% having received some.

Whole-study results and caveats: Also present in some nonresponders was a low level of normalized T-cell clonal expansion. Clonal expansion in partial responders at 0.1-3.0 mg/kg ranked among the lowest. At 0.1 to 3.0 mg/kg and by week 6, clonal expansion occurred in CD4+ and CD8+ blood T cells.

Measured with immunoSEQ multiplex PCR; TCRdb has only the in-frame clones, and not every one. Here the sample spans about 100,000 clones, 84% being singletons. The CDR3 consists of 15 residues. Unmatched junction bases numbered 1, after V lost 4 bases and J lost 0 bases. Germline CDR1 reads SGHTS; CDR2 reads YDEGEE. The chain combines TRBV5-8 with TRBJ2-6; 7 bases line up with TRBD2. The input for sequencing was CD4+ or CD8+ T cells sorted from blood, taken in a trial of the OX40 agonist ivuxolimab. This TCR derives from an adult with an advanced solid tumor such as melanoma, head and neck, liver or kidney cancer. The chain's CDR3 is CASSGGDSGANVLTF. The DNA for the CDR3 is TGTGCCAGCAGCGGGGGGGACTCTGGGGCCAACGTCCTGACTTTC.